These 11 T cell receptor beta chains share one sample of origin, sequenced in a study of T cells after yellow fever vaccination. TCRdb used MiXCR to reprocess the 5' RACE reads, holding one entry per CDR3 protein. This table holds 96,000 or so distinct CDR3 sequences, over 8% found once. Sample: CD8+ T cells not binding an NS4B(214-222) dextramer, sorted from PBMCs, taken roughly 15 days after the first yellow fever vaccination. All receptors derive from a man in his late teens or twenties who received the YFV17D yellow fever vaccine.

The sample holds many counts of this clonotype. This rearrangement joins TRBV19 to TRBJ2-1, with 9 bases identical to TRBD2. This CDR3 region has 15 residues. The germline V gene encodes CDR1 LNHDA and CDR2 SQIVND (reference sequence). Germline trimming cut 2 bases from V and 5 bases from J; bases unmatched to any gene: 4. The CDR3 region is CASSIRRGGNNEQFF. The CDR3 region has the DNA TGTGCCAGTAGTATAAGGCGGGGGGGAAACAATGAGCAGTTCTTC.

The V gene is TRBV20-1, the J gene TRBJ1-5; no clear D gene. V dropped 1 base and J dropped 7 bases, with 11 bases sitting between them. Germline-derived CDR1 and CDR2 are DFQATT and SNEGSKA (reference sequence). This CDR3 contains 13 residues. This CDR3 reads CSARGLIRQPQHF. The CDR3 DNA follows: TGCAGTGCTAGAGGACTTATCCGACAGCCCCAGCATTTT.

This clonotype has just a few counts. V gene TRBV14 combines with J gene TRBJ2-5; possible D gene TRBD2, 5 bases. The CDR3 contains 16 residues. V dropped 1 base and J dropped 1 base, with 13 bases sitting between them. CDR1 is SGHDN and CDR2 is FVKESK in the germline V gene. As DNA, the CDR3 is TGTGCCAGCAGCCAAGTTATTGGACTGTCCCAAGAGACCCAGTACTTC. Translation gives CASSQVIGLSQETQYF.

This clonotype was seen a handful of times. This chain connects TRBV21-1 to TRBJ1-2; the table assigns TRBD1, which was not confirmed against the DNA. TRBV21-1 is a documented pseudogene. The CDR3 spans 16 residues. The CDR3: CASSKETTGVLYGYTF. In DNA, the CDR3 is TGTGCCAGCAGCAAAGAAACAACCGGGGTTCTCTATGGCTACACCTTC.

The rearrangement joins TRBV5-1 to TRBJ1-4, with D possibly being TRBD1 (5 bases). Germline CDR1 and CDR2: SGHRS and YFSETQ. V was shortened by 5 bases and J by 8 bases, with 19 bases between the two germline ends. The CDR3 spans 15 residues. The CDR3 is CASSDGRGLGEKLFF. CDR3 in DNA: TGCGCCAGCAGTGATGGACGGGGCCTGGGGGAAAAACTGTTTTTT.

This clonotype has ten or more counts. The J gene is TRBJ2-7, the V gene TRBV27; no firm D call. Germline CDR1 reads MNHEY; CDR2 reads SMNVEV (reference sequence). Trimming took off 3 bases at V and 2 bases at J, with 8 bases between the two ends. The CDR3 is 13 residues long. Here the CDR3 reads CASSFVGTYEQYF. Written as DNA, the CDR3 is TGTGCCAGCAGTTTCGTCGGAACCTACGAGCAGTACTTC.

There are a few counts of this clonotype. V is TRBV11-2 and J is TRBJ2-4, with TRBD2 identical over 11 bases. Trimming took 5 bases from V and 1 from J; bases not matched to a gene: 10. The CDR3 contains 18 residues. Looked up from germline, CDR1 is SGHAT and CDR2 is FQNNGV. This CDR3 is CASSPGLAAAPAKNIQYF. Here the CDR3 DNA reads TGTGCCAGCAGCCCGGGACTAGCGGCGGCGCCTGCCAAAAACATTCAGTACTTC.

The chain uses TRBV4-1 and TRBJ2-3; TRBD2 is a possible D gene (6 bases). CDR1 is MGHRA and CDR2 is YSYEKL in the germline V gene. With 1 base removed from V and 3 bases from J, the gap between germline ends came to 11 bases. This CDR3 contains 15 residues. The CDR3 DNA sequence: TGCGCCAGCAGCCAAGGGAGGGGTAGTACAGATACGCAGTATTTT. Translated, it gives CASSQGRGSTDTQYF.

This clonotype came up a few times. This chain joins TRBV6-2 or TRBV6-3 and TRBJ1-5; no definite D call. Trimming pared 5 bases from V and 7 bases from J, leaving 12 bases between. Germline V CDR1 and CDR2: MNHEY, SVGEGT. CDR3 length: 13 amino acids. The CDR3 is CASSPPLRQPQHF. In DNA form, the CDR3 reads TGTGCCAGCAGTCCCCCCCTCAGACAGCCCCAGCATTTT.

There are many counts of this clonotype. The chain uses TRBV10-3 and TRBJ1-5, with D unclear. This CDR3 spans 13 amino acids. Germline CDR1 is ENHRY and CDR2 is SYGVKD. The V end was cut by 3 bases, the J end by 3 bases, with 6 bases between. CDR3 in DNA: TGTGCCATCAGTGAAGCGGTCAATCAGCCCCAGCATTTT. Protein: CAISEAVNQPQHF.

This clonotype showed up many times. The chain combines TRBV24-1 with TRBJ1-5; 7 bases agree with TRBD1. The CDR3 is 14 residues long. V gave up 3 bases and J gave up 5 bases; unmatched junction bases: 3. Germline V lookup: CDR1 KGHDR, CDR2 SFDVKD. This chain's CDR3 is CATSDVTGDQPQHF. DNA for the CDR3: TGTGCCACCAGTGATGTAACAGGGGATCAGCCCCAGCATTTT.